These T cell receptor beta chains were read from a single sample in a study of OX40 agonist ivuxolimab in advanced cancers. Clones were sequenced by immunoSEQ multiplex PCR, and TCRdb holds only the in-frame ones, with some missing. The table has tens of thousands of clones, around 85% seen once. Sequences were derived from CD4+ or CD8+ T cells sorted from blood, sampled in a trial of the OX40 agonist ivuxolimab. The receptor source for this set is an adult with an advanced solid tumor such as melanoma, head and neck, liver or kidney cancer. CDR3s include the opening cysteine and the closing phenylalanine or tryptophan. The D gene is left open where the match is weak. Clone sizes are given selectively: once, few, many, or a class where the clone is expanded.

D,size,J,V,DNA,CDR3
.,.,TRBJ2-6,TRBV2,TGTGCCAGCAGTGAATCTGTCCCTTCTGGGGCCAACGTCCTGACTTTC,CASSESVPSGANVLTF
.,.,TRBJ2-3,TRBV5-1,TGCGCCAGCAGCCTACCGGGAGATACGCAGTATTTT,CASSLPGDTQYF
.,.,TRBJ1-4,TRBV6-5,TGTGCCAGCAGAGCACTCGGGGCTGGTGAAAAACTGTTTTTT,CASRALGAGEKLFF
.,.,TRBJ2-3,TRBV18,TGTGCCAGCTCACCACAGGAGGCGGGATCAGGGGATACGCAGTATTTT,CASSPQEAGSGDTQYF
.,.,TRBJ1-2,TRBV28,TGTGCCAGCAGCGTCAGGGCTAGCTATGGCTACACCTTC,CASSVRASYGYTF
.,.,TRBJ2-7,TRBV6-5,TGTGCCAGCAGTTACAGACGGGGCGAGCAGTACTTC,CASSYRRGEQYF
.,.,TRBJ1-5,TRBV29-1,TGCAGCGGGCAGGGCCGCAATCAGCCCCAGCATTTT,CSGQGRNQPQHF
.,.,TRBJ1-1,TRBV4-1,TGCGCCAGCAGCCAAGATCAAGGGTCGAGCCTGCAATTT,CASSQDQGSSLQF
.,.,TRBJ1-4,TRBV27,TGTGCCAGCAAACCCCTAGCAACTAATGAAAAACTGTTTTTT,CASKPLATNEKLFF
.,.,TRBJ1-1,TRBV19,TGTGCCACCCAACGTCGGGGGGACGTGAACACTGAAGCTTTCTTT,CATQRRGDVNTEAFF
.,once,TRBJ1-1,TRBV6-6,TGTGCCAGCAGTTACGAATTGAACACTGAAGCTTTCTTT,CASSYELNTEAFF
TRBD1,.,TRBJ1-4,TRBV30,TGTGCCTGGGCCCAGGGGGCAGCGGAAAAACTGTTTTTT,CAWAQGAAEKLFF
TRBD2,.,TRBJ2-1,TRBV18,TGTGCCAGCTCCCCTAAAGGGCGGGAGGGCCGCTCCTACAATGAGCAGTTCTTC,CASSPKGREGRSYNEQFF
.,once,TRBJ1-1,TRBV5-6,TGTGCCAGCAGCTTGGGGGGTCTGGTAACGGGCACTGAAGCTTTCTTT,CASSLGGLVTGTEAFF
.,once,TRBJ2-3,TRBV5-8,TGTGCCAGCAGCTTGGGTATGAGCCCCGGAGGGGGGTCAGATACGCAGTATTTT,CASSLGMSPGGGSDTQYF
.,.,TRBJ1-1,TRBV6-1,TGTGCCAGTTGGGTCGGGACGGGCAACACTGAAGCTTTCTTT,CASWVGTGNTEAFF
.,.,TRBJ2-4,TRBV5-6,TGTGCCAGCAGCTTCGGGGGATCAGCCAAAAACATTCAGTACTTC,CASSFGGSAKNIQYF
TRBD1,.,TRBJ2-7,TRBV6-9,TGTGCCAGCAGTCTCGGGGACAGGGTAAGATACGAGCAGTACTTC,CASSLGDRVRYEQYF
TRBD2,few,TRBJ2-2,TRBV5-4,TGTGCCAGCAGCTTGGCTGGGCGGGAGGGCCTACTCCCCACCGGGGAGCTGTTTTTT,CASSLAGREGLLPTGELFF
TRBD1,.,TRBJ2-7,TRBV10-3,TGTGCCATCAGTGAGGTGACAGGGGGGAGCGAGCAGTACTTC,CAISEVTGGSEQYF
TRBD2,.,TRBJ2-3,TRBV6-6,TGTGCCAGCAGTTACTCCATAGCGGGAGACGCAGATACGCAGTATTTT,CASSYSIAGDADTQYF
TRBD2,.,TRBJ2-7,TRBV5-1,TGCGCCAGCAGCCGGACTAGCGGGGTTCGGGACGAGCAGTACTTC,CASSRTSGVRDEQYF
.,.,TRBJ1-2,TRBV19,TGTGCCAGTAGTATTCAAGAGAAGGGTGGCTACACCTTC,CASSIQEKGGYTF
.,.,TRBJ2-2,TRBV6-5,TGTGCCAGCACTTCTCCGCCAGCGAACACCGGGGAGCTGTTTTTT,CASTSPPANTGELFF
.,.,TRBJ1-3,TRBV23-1,TGCGCCACCCAACCTGGAAACACCATATATTTT,CATQPGNTIYF
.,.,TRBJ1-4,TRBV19,TGTGCCAGTAGTCTGTCGAGGGAGAATGAAAAACTGTTTTTT,CASSLSRENEKLFF
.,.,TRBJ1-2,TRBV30,TGTGCCTGGAGTGTACAATATTGGGGCTACACCTTC,CAWSVQYWGYTF
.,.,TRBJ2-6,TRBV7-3,TGTGCCAGCGCACGGGTGATCGGTCCTGGGGCCAACGTCCTGACTTTC,CASARVIGPGANVLTF
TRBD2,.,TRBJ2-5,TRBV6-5,TGTGCCAGCAGTAACGGACTAGCGGGATGGGAGACCCAGTACTTC,CASSNGLAGWETQYF
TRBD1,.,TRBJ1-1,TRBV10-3,TGTGCCATCGGAGGGGGCGCCCTGACTGAAGCTTTCTTT,CAIGGGALTEAFF
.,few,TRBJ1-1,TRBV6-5,TGTGCCAGCGTCTTTCAGGGGAACACTGAAGCTTTCTTT,CASVFQGNTEAFF